The next 32 T cell receptor beta chains were all read from a single sample in a study of blood T cell repertoires in COVID-19. Produced via immunoSEQ multiplex PCR; TCRdb's table is partial and in-frame only. The table has a few hundred thousand clones, about 80% seen once. Sequenced material: peripheral blood. The receptors here all came from a woman younger than 45 who had recovered from COVID-19.

This clone was counted only a few times. This rearrangement joins TRBV5-1 to TRBJ2-7, with D possibly matching TRBD1 (6 bases). Germline assignment: CDR1 SGHRS and CDR2 YFSETQ. CDR3 size: 15 residues. V was trimmed by 0 bases and J by 2 bases, leaving 12 bases between them. CDR3 sequence (DNA): TGCGCCAGCAGCTTGGGGCACAGGGATACCTACGAGCAGTACTTC. Translation: CASSLGHRDTYEQYF.

Regarding this clone: At one boundary the junction diverges from the germline segment, which might be a read error. This chain joins TRBV7-7 and TRBJ2-1; D remains unclear. Germline values: CDR1 SSHAT, CDR2 FNYEAQ (reference sequence). This CDR3 contains 13 residues. This CDR3 reads CASSFGLYNEQFF. CDR3 coding DNA: TGTGCTAGCAGCTTCGGTTTGTACAATGAGCAGTTCTTC.

The CDR3 sequence: CASSQNQGAETQYF. CDR3 nucleotides: TGTGCCAGCAGCCAAAATCAGGGGGCAGAGACCCAGTACTTC. This chain connects TRBV7-2 to TRBJ2-5; TRBD1 matches 8 bases. V trimming: 5 bases; J trimming: 4 bases; junction bases outside the gene matches: 6. The CDR3 loop spans 14 amino acids. Germline assignment: CDR1 SGHTA and CDR2 FQGNSA.

V usage is TRBV30 and J usage is TRBJ2-7; the match to TRBD2 covers 9 bases. This CDR3 region has 11 residues. Per germline, CDR1 GTSNPN and CDR2 SVGIG (reference sequence). The junction had 2 bases not matched to a gene; V was cut back by 7 bases and J by 4 bases. CDR3 loop: CALAGGYEQYF. CDR3 DNA sequence: TGTGCCTTGGCGGGAGGGTACGAGCAGTACTTC.

The chain carries TRBV10-2 and TRBJ2-5, with D uncertain. The germline gives CDR1 WSHSY, CDR2 SAAADI. With 1 base removed from V and 3 bases from J, the gap between germline ends came to 6 bases. This CDR3 comprises 13 residues. The CDR3 is CASSELLKETQYF. The CDR3 DNA follows: TGCGCCAGCAGTGAGTTGTTAAAAGAGACCCAGTACTTC.

The chain recombines TRBV10-2 with TRBJ2-1, with 8 positions matching TRBD2. Losses at the gene ends were 1 base for V and 6 bases for J; bases not matched to a gene: 8. The CDR3 sequence is 16 residues long. In germline, CDR1 is WSHSY, CDR2 SAAADI. The CDR3, as DNA: TGCGCCAGCAGTGAGTTTGACCTAGCGGGCTCCAATGAGCAGTTCTTC. This encodes CASSEFDLAGSNEQFF.

The V and J genes are TRBV20-1 and TRBJ1-2, with D uncertain. This CDR3 is built from 11 residues. Germline CDR1 is DFQATT and CDR2 is SNEGSKA (reference sequence). Trimming cost V 5 bases and J 10 bases, with 14 bases left between them. DNA for the CDR3: TGCAGTGCTCCAAAGAGGTCCCACTACACCTTC. It translates to CSAPKRSHYTF.

The gene calls are TRBV7-3 and TRBJ2-2; 13 bases are a match to TRBD2. The CDR3 spans 16 residues. V dropped 5 bases and J dropped 8; count of bases not matched to a gene: 8. The V gene's germline CDR1 is SGHTA and CDR2 FQGTGA. The CDR3 spells CASSLSGLAGAGELFF. The CDR3 bases are TGTGCCAGCAGCCTAAGTGGACTAGCGGGAGCAGGGGAGCTGTTTTTT.

The chain recombines TRBV9 with TRBJ2-7; D gene uncertain. Trimming took off 0 bases at V and 3 bases at J, with 19 bases between the two ends. Germline CDR1 and CDR2: SGDLS and YYNGEE. The CDR3 totals 17 residues. CDR3 protein: CASSVGGAGSVGYEQYF. Here the CDR3 DNA reads TGTGCCAGCAGCGTAGGTGGTGCAGGATCGGTTGGCTACGAGCAGTACTTC.

The chain is built from TRBV2 and TRBJ2-1, with TRBD2 matching 8 bases. Per the germline V gene, CDR1 is SNHLY and CDR2 is FYNNEI. The CDR3 totals 14 residues. J lost 9 bases, V lost 2 bases, and 6 bases had no gene match. CDR3 in DNA: TGTGCCAGCAGTGAATCGGGAGGGCGTCCTGAGCAGTTCTTC. Encoded protein: CASSESGGRPEQFF.

This clone was observed a single time. Other DNA sequences from this sample encode an identical CDR3 as well. The chain combines TRBV5-4 with TRBJ2-1; no reliable D call. From germline, CDR1 is SGHNT and CDR2 YYREEE (reference sequence). The V end lost 0 bases, the J end lost 0 bases, and 7 bases lay between the germline ends. The CDR3 runs to 15 residues. The CDR3 here is CASSLGGSSYNEQFF. Here the CDR3 DNA reads TGTGCCAGCAGCTTGGGTGGTAGCTCCTACAATGAGCAGTTCTTC.

This chain links TRBV18 with TRBJ2-7; 7 bases are a match to TRBD1. Germline V CDR1 and CDR2: KGHSH, LQKENI. J lost 3 bases, V lost 4 bases, and 3 bases had no gene match. CDR3 length: 13 residues. The CDR3 spells CASSRDSNYEQYF. The DNA of the CDR3 is TGTGCCAGCTCACGGGACAGTAACTACGAGCAGTACTTC.

As regards this clone: Other DNA sequences within the sample encode an identical CDR3. This chain joins TRBV19 and TRBJ2-7; the D gene is possibly TRBD2 (6 bases). The CDR3 contains 13 residues. Trimming pared 5 bases from V and 1 base from J, leaving 9 bases between. Germline-derived CDR1 and CDR2 are LNHDA and SQIVND (reference sequence). The CDR3, as DNA: TGTGCCAGTAGTCCGGGGGTTTCCTACGAGCAGTACTTC. Translating it yields CASSPGVSYEQYF. The complete variable domain, with remaining parts taken from reference TRBV19 and TRBJ2-7, reads DGGITQSPKYLFRKEGQNVTLSCEQNLNHDAMYWYRQDPGQGLRLIYYSQIVNDFQKGDIAEGYSVSREKKESFPLTVTSAQKNPTAFYLCASSPGVSYEQYFGPGTRLTVT.

The chain joins TRBV27 to TRBJ1-2; D perhaps matches TRBD1 (6 bases). This CDR3 has 15 residues. From germline, CDR1 is MNHEY and CDR2 SMNVEV (reference sequence). The V end was cut by 7 bases, the J end by 1 base, with 16 bases between. CDR3 protein: CASTMGGPGNYGYTF. The CDR3 DNA sequence: TGTGCCAGCACAATGGGGGGGCCGGGTAACTATGGCTACACCTTC.

The genes are TRBV19 and TRBJ2-4, with 8 bases fitting TRBD1. This CDR3 comprises 16 residues. The ends lost 2 bases at V and 2 bases at J; junction bases unmatched: 5. Looked up from germline, CDR1 is LNHDA and CDR2 is SQIVND (reference sequence). DNA for the CDR3: TGTGCCAGTAGTATATCGACAGGGGTCACCAAAAACATTCAGTACTTC. This translates into CASSISTGVTKNIQYF.

This clone was observed a handful of times. The rearrangement joins TRBV27 to TRBJ1-4; 9 bases line up with TRBD1. The CDR3 extends over 17 amino acids. Trimming at V came to 2 bases and at J to 2 bases, leaving 6 bases not matched to a gene. Per germline, CDR1 MNHEY and CDR2 SMNVEV (reference sequence). The CDR3 DNA reads TGTGCCAGCAGTTTAAGGGACAGGGCTTCTACTAATGAAAAACTGTTTTTT. Protein product: CASSLRDRASTNEKLFF.

This clone is a singleton in its sample. The chain uses TRBV6-5 and TRBJ1-3; possibly TRBD1 for D (5 bases). The CDR3 runs to 13 residues. In germline, CDR1 is MNHEY, CDR2 SVGAGI. Between the trimmed V and J ends, which lost 9 bases and 1 base, there was a span of 10 bases. DNA for the CDR3: TGTGCCAGTGAAGGGGATTCTGGAAACACCATATATTTT. Translation: CASEGDSGNTIYF.

This clone was seen a single time. The chain joins TRBV7-9 to TRBJ1-6, with D maybe TRBD1 (5 bases). CDR1 is SEHNR, CDR2 FQNEAQ, per germline (reference sequence). The CDR3 has 17 residues. V shed 0 bases and J shed 3 bases, with 12 bases lying between them. The CDR3 loop reads CASSLAGHTLYNSPLHF. The CDR3 DNA follows: TGTGCCAGCAGCTTAGCCGGACATACTCTCTATAATTCACCCCTCCACTTT.

V gene TRBV27 combines with J gene TRBJ2-3; the D gene is possibly TRBD1 (5 bases). This CDR3 is built from 15 residues. The V gene lost 4 bases and the J gene lost 2 bases, with 13 bases spanning the gap. Germline V gives CDR1 MNHEY, CDR2 SMNVEV (reference sequence). CDR3 sequence (DNA): TGTGCCAGCAGTTCAAGACAGACCATCACAGATACGCAGTATTTT. Its protein is CASSSRQTITDTQYF.

This clone was recorded only once. The chain couples TRBV24-1 to TRBJ2-6, with 10 bases aligning to TRBD2. The germline gives CDR1 KGHDR, CDR2 SFDVKD. With 4 bases clipped from V and 2 bases from J, the junction kept 10 bases outside the gene matches. The CDR3 has 19 residues. For the CDR3, the DNA is TGTGCCACCAGTGAGTCTAGCGGGAGACGGGGAGCTGGGGCCAACGTCCTGACTTTC. Translation: CATSESSGRRGAGANVLTF.

The genes are TRBV6-5 and TRBJ2-3, with 8 bases lining up with TRBD2. Germline CDR1 is MNHEY and CDR2 is SVGAGI. The trim removed 5 bases at V and 6 bases at J, leaving 7 bases unmatched. The CDR3 is made up of 14 amino acids. The CDR3, as DNA: TGTGCCAGCAGTCGACTAGCGCCTCCGGATACGCAGTATTTT. Its translation: CASSRLAPPDTQYF.

This rearrangement joins TRBV29-1 to TRBJ2-1; 10 bases agree with TRBD2. The CDR3 consists of 16 residues. Trimming cost V 5 bases and J 0 bases; bases outside gene matches: 7. From germline, CDR1 is SQVTM and CDR2 ANQGSEA. The chain's CDR3 is CSVRGLADYSYNEQFF. CDR3 in DNA: TGCAGCGTTCGCGGACTAGCGGATTACTCCTACAATGAGCAGTTCTTC.

V gene TRBV5-5 combines with J gene TRBJ2-4; a weak D match, TRBD1 (6 bases). Germline V CDR1 and CDR2: SGHKS, YYEKEE (reference sequence). This CDR3 has 16 residues. Trimming pared 0 bases from V and 10 bases from J, leaving 20 bases between. The CDR3: CASSLEQGASVSIQYF. The CDR3, as DNA: TGTGCCAGCAGCTTGGAACAGGGAGCCTCGGTGTCTATTCAGTACTTC.

The V call is TRBV7-9, the J call TRBJ2-2, with D hard to call. The CDR3 has 11 amino acids. V was trimmed by 5 bases and J by 9 bases, leaving 7 bases between them. Germline CDR1 and CDR2: SEHNR and FQNEAQ (reference sequence). This chain's CDR3 is CASSPLWELFF. The CDR3 DNA follows: TGTGCCAGCAGCCCTCTTTGGGAGCTGTTTTTT.

The chain combines TRBV11-2 with TRBJ2-1; possible D gene TRBD2, 6 bases. This CDR3 has 17 residues. In germline, CDR1 is SGHAT, CDR2 FQNNGV. Trimming removed 0 bases from V and 4 bases from J, with 16 bases in between. The CDR3 reads CASSLDLKRAQYNEQFF. Here the CDR3 DNA reads TGTGCCAGCAGCTTAGATTTGAAGCGGGCCCAATACAATGAGCAGTTCTTC. The full variable domain, in which reference TRBV11-2 and TRBJ2-1 provide the parts outside the CDR3, is EAGVAQSPRYKIIEKRQSVAFWCNPISGHATLYWYQQILGQGPKLLIQFQNNGVVDDSQLPKDRFSAERLKGVDSTLKIQPAKLEDSAVYLCASSLDLKRAQYNEQFFGPGTRLTVL.

The rearrangement joins TRBV27 to TRBJ2-7; D perhaps matches TRBD1 (6 bases). V shed 2 bases and J shed 5 bases, with 16 bases lying between them. The CDR3 runs 15 residues. Germline V gene data show CDR1 as MNHEY and CDR2 as SMNVEV (reference sequence). The CDR3, as DNA: TGTGCCAGCAGTTTAAGCAGGGGAATTCTCAACGAGCAGTACTTC. Protein: CASSLSRGILNEQYF.

The chain combines TRBV28 with TRBJ2-7; 10 nucleotides align to TRBD2. Per the germline V gene, CDR1 is MDHEN and CDR2 is SYDVKM. Trimming cost V 5 bases and J 4 bases; bases outside gene matches: 8. This CDR3 region has 15 residues. CDR3 nucleotide sequence: TGTGCCAGCAGTAGGGGCCTAGCGGGAGTATACGAGCAGTACTTC. Protein product: CASSRGLAGVYEQYF.

The chain combines TRBV28 with TRBJ2-3; TRBD2 agrees at 14 bases. Germline CDR1 is MDHEN and CDR2 is SYDVKM. The junction had 3 bases not matched to a gene; V was cut back by 4 bases and J by 3 bases. CDR3 length: 16 residues. The CDR3 here is CASSSGTSGSTDTQYF. The CDR3 DNA follows: TGTGCCAGCAGTTCGGGGACTAGCGGGAGTACAGATACGCAGTATTTT. The variable domain in full, completed from reference TRBV28 and TRBJ2-3, reads DVKVTQSSRYLVKRTGEKVFLECVQDMDHENMFWYRQDPGLGLRLIYFSYDVKMKEKGDIPEGYSVSREKKERFSLILESASTNQTSMYLCASSSGTSGSTDTQYFGPGTRLTVL.

This rearrangement joins TRBV6-2 or TRBV6-3 to TRBJ2-3; weak D call: TRBD1 (6 bases). Per germline, CDR1 MNHEY and CDR2 SVGEGT. This CDR3 is built from 13 residues. V dropped 6 bases and J dropped 6 bases, with 13 bases sitting between them. In DNA, the CDR3 is TGTGCCAGCAGCCCACAGGGTTCGGATACGCAGTATTTT. Its protein product is CASSPQGSDTQYF.

The chain couples TRBV28 to TRBJ1-5; D is perhaps TRBD1 (6 bases). The length of the CDR3 is 13 residues. Trimming shortened V by 7 bases and J by 4 bases, and 11 bases separated the two germline ends. CDR1 is MDHEN, CDR2 SYDVKM, per germline. This CDR3 is CASTTGLNQPQHF. The CDR3 DNA sequence: TGTGCCAGCACAACAGGGTTAAATCAGCCCCAGCATTTT.

V gene TRBV24-1 combines with J gene TRBJ2-1, with a weak D call TRBD2 (6 bases). Trimming removed 2 bases from V and 3 bases from J, with 13 bases in between. Germline V gene sequence: CDR1 KGHDR, CDR2 SFDVKD. The CDR3 runs to 16 residues. The CDR3, as DNA: TGTGCCACCAGTGATTCGGGCGGGAACGACTACAATGAGCAGTTCTTC. It translates to CATSDSGGNDYNEQFF.

A few counts support this clone. J is TRBJ1-2 and V is TRBV28; a possible D gene is TRBD1 (5 bases). The CDR3 is 13 residues long. Trimming left V 6 bases short and J 0 bases short, with 8 bases between. Germline-derived CDR1 and CDR2 are MDHEN and SYDVKM. The CDR3 nucleotides are TGTGCCAGCAGAAGACAGCCTAACTATGGCTACACCTTC. Translated: CASRRQPNYGYTF.